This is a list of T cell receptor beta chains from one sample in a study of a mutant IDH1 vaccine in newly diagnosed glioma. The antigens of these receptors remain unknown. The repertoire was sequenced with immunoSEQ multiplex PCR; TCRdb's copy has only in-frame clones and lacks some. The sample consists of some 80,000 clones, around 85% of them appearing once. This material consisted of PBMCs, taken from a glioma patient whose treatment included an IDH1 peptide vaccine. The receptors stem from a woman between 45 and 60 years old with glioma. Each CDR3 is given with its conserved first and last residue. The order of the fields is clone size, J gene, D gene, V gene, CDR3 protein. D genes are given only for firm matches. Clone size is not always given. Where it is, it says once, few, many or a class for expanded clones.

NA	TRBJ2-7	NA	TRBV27	CASSLSRGSGYEQYF
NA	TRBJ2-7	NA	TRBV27	CASSSGYEQYF
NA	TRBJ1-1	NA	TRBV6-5	CASSYSYSQEAFF
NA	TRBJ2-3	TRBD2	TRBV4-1	CASSQASGSGDTQYF
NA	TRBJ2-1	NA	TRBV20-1	CSAPRGNEQFF
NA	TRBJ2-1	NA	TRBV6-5	CASSSASANLEGEQFF
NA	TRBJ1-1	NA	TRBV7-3	CASSPGSGLSLVNEAFF
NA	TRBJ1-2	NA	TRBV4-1	CASSQDGGVLGYGYTF
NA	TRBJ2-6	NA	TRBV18	CASSPPPRANVLTF
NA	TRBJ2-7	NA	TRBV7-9	CASGDSEQYF
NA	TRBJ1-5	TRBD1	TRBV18	CASSSDRGNQPQHF
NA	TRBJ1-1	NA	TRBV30	CAWRGRLNTEAFF
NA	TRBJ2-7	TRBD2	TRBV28	CASPGGRASNVSYEQYF
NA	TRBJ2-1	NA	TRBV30	CAWSAGTSMNNEQFF
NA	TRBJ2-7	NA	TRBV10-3	CAMARGHPTSYEQYF
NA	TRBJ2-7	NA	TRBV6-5	CASRDSYEQYF
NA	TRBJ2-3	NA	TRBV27	CASSLTGTDTQYF
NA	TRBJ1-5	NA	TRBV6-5	CASSRSPRGPQHF
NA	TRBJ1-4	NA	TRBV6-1	CAAERQRNEKLFF
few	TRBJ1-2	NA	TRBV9	CASSSHGSHGYTF
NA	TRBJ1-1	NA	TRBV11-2	CASSYTLGGGRSTEAFF
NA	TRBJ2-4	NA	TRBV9	CASNSGGQNIQYF
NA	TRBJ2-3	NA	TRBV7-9	CASSLALTDTQYF
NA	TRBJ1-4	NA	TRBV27	CASSISDASEKLFF
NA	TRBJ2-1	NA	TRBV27	CASSWALEAGEQFF
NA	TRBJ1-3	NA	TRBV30	CAWGDLNTIYF
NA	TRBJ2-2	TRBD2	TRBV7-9	CASSLPAGAVTGELFF
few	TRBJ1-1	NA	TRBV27	CASSLIPGRSTEAFF
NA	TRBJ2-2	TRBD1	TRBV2	CATGGVTGELFF
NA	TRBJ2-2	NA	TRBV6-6	CASSYGGGELFF
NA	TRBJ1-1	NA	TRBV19	CASSIGGDTEAFF
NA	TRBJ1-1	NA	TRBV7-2	CASSRTHYTEAFF
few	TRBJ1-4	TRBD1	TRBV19	CASRPQGAHNEKLFF
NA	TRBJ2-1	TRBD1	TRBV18	CASSPLGQGSNEQFF
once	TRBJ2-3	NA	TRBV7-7	CASSLGSGNEDTQYF
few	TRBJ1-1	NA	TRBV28	CASSYTNTEAFF
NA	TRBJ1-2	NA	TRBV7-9	CASSLAGGDGYTF
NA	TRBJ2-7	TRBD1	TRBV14	CASSPRYRDRTYEQYF
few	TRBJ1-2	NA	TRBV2	CASRALQGWRRGVNYGYTF
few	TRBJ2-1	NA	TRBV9	CASSVGPGHYNEQFF
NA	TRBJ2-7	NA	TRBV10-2	CASRALGGTSYEQYF
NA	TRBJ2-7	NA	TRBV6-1	CASSEGQHYEQYF
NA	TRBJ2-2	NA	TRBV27	CASSPQTWREDTGELFF
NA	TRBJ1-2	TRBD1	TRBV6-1	CASGQGNYGYTF
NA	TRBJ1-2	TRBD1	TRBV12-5	CASDSGGDGYTF
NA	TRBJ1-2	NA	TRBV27	CASSQQGDYGYTF
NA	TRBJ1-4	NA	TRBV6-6	CASSSAAREKLFF
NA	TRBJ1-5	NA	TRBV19	CASRHRHSNQPQHF
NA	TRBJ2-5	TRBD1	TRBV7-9	CASSSPPGGVKTQYF
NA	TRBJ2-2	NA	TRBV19	CASRYPGGSGELFF
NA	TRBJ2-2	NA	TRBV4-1	CASSLLQDTTGELFF
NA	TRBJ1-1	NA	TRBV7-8	CASSLGGEGGTEAFF
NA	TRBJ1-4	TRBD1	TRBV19	CASSSTPGTGNEKLFF
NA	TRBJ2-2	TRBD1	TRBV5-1	CASTLIGTGFGELFF
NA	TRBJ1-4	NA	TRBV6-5	CASSSRGGTYNEKLFF